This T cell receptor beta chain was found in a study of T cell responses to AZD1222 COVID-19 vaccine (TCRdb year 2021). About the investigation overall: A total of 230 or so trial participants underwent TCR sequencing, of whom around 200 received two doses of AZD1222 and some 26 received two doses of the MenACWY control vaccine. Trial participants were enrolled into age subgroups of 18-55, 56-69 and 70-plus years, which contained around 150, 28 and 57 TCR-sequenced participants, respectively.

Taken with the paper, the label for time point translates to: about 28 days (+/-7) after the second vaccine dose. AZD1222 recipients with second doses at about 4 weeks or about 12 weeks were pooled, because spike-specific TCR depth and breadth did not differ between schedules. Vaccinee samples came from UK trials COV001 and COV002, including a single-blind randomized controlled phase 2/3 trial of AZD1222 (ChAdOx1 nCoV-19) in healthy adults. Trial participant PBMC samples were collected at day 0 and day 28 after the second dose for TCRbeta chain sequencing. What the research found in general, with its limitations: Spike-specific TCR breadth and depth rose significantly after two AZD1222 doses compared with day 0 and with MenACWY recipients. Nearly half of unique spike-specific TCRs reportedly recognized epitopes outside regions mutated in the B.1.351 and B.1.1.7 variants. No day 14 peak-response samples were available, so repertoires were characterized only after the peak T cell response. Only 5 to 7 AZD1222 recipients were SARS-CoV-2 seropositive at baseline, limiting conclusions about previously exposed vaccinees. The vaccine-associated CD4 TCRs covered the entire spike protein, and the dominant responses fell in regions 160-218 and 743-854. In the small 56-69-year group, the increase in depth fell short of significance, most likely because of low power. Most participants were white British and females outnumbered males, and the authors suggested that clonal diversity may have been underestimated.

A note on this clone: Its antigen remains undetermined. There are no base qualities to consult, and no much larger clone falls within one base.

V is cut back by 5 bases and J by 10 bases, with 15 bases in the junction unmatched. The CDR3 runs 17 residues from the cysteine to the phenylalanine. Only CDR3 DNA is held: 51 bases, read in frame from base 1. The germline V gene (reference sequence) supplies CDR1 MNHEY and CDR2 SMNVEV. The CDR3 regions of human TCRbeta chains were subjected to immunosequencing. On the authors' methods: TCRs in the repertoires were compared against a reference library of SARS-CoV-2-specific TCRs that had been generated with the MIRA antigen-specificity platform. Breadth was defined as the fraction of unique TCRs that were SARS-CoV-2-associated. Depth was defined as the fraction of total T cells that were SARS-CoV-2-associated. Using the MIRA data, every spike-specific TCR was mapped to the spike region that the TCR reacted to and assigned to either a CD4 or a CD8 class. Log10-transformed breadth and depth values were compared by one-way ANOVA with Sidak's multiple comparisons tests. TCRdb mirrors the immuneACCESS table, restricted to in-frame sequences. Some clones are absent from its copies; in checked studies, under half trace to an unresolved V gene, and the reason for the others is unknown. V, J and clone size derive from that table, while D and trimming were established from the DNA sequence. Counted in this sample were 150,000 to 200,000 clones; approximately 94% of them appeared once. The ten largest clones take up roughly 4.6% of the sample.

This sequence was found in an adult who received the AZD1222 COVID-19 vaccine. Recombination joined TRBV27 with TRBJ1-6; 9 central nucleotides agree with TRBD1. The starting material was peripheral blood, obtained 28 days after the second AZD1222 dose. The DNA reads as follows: TGTGCCAGCAGTCCAAAGCCCGGACAGGGGAGCGGGTCACCCCTCCACTTT. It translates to CASSPKPGQGSGSPLHF.